This T cell receptor beta chain comes out of a study of CD4+ T cells in melanoma. Study findings and constraints: CD8+ T cell, macrophage and B cell function reportedly correlated with neoantigen-specific CD4+ T cells.

About this clone: The antigen remains unidentified.

Data came from immunoSEQ multiplex PCR; TCRdb stores just in-frame clones and leaves some out. The repertoire holds around 15,000 clones, roughly 66% seen once, with over 11% in the top ten. Sequenced sample: cells from a culture (not recorded whether cultured in vitro). This clonotype originated in a human donor with melanoma.

The CDR3: CASSQGRGNLPGLGANEQFF. CDR3 DNA: TGCGCCAGCAGCCAAGGGCGGGGAAATCTACCGGGATTGGGGGCCAATGAGCAGTTCTTC. The chain links TRBV4-1 to TRBJ2-1, with D perhaps matching TRBD1 or TRBD2 (6 bases each). Trimming left V 1 base short and J 6 bases short, with 28 bases between. The CDR3 covers 20 residues. The germline gives CDR1 MGHRA, CDR2 YSYEKL.